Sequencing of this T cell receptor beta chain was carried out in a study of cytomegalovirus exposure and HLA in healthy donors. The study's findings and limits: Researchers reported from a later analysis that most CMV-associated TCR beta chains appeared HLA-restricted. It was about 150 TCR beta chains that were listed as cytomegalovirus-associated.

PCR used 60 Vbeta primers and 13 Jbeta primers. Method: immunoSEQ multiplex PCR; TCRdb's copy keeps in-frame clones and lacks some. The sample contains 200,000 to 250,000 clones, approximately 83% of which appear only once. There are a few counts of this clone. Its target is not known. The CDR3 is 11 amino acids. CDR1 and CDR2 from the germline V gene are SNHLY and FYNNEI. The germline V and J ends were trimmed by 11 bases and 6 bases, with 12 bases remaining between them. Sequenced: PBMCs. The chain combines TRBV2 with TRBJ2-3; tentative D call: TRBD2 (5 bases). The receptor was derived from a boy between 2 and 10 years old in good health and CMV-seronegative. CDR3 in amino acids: CAGGQADTQYF. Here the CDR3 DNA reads TGTGCCGGCGGGCAGGCGGATACGCAGTATTTT. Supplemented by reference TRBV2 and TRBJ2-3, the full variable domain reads EPEVTQTPSHQVTQMGQEVILRCVPISNHLYFYWYRQILGQKVEFLVSFYNNEISEKSEIFDDQFSVERPDGSNFTLKIRSTKLEDSAMYFCAGGQADTQYFGPGTRLTVL.